These 18 T cell receptor beta chains were all obtained from the same sample, sequenced in a study of T cell responses to AZD1222 COVID-19 vaccine. The assay was immunoSEQ multiplex PCR, and TCRdb's table has in-frame clones only and misses some. The sample has approximately 140,000 clones, around 83% seen once. Material: peripheral blood, obtained on day 0 of MenACWY control vaccination. The receptors stem from an adult in good health.

The rearrangement joins TRBV27 to TRBJ2-3; TRBD2 aligns across 13 bases. The germline V gene has CDR1 MNHEY and CDR2 SMNVEV (reference sequence). CDR3 length: 15 residues. The V and J ends lost 7 bases and 5 bases, in that order; junction bases with no gene match: 6. As DNA, the CDR3 is TGTGCCAGCAACCAACTAGCGGGGGGGCTAGATACGCAGTATTTT. The encoded protein is CASNQLAGGLDTQYF.

This chain links TRBV5-6 with TRBJ1-2; D ambiguous. The CDR3 totals 14 residues. Per the germline V gene, CDR1 is SGHDT and CDR2 is YYEEEE. V lost 0 bases to trimming and J lost 4 bases, with 10 bases between them. This CDR3 is CASSLAAGIYGYTF. CDR3 nucleotides: TGTGCCAGCAGCTTGGCGGCGGGAATCTATGGCTACACCTTC.

The chain has TRBV5-1 and TRBJ2-7; D not resolved. Per the germline V gene, CDR1 is SGHRS and CDR2 is YFSETQ. Trimming cost V 2 bases and J 3 bases, with 18 bases left between them. The CDR3 covers 16 residues. CDR3 residues: CASSLSTVDLFYEQYF. CDR3 nucleotide sequence: TGCGCCAGCAGCTTAAGCACAGTTGATCTATTCTACGAGCAGTACTTC.

The CDR3, as DNA: TGTGCCAGTAGTATTTCAGGGGGCCTTGGAAACACCATATATTTT. This codes for CASSISGGLGNTIYF. The V and J genes are TRBV19 and TRBJ1-3; 8 bases match TRBD1. V lost 3 bases, J lost 3 bases, and 4 bases stayed unmatched. This CDR3 contains 15 residues. The V gene's germline CDR1 is LNHDA and CDR2 SQIVND (reference sequence).

The chain combines TRBV2 with TRBJ1-3; D gene uncertain. The CDR3 has 13 amino acids. The V and J ends lost 1 base and 4 bases respectively, with 5 bases between them. Germline V CDR1 and CDR2: SNHLY, FYNNEI. DNA of the CDR3: TGTGCCAGCAGTGAAGGACGGGGAAACACCATATATTTT. Translating it yields CASSEGRGNTIYF.

The count of this clone is one. The J gene is TRBJ2-3, the V gene TRBV18; D might be TRBD1 (5 bases). Germline lookup yields CDR1 KGHSH and CDR2 LQKENI. The ends were cut back, 2 bases at V and 2 bases at J, with 14 bases in the middle. CDR3 length: 16 amino acids. CDR3 protein: CASSPSRTFNTDTQYF. Written as DNA, the CDR3 is TGTGCCAGCTCACCAAGCAGGACATTTAACACAGATACGCAGTATTTT.

This chain links TRBV9 with TRBJ2-7; 8 bases line up with TRBD1. The CDR3 runs to 15 residues. The germline gives CDR1 SGDLS, CDR2 YYNGEE. V lost 3 bases and J lost 3; bases outside the gene matches: 8. The CDR3 DNA reads as TGTGCCAGCAGCGAGTACTCCGGGACAGGCTACGAGCAGTACTTC. Its translation: CASSEYSGTGYEQYF.

This clone was recorded once. The CDR3 nucleotides are TGTGCCAGCAGTTTGGGACGGCGCGCTTTCTTT. This gives the protein CASSLGRRAFF. J is TRBJ1-1 and V is TRBV12-3 or TRBV12-4; a weak D match, TRBD1 (5 bases). The CDR3 has 11 amino acids. The ends were cut back, 3 bases at V and 11 bases at J, with 10 bases in the middle.

The rearrangement links TRBV7-8 to TRBJ1-5; D remains unclear. CDR1 and CDR2 (germline): SGHVS, FQNEAQ. The CDR3 length is 9 residues. With 8 bases removed from V and 6 bases from J, the gap between germline ends came to 2 bases. CDR3: CASGQPQHF. CDR3 coding DNA: TGTGCCAGCGGTCAGCCCCAGCATTTT.

The V call is TRBV4-1, the J call TRBJ1-1; D gene ambiguous. This CDR3 spans 14 amino acids. In germline, CDR1 is MGHRA, CDR2 YSYEKL. V lost 1 base, J lost 2 bases, and 8 bases lay in between. CDR3 DNA: TGCGCCAGCAGCCAAGGGCAGATAAACACTGAAGCTTTCTTT. It encodes CASSQGQINTEAFF.

This chain links TRBV11-1 with TRBJ2-3; D gene unclear. V gave up 4 bases and J gave up 2 bases, with 4 bases separating them. The CDR3 loop spans 12 amino acids. Germline-derived CDR1 and CDR2 are SGHAT and FQDESV (reference sequence). Written as DNA, the CDR3 is TGTGCCAGCAGCTACGACACAGATACGCAGTATTTT. This translates into CASSYDTDTQYF.

This chain joins TRBV11-3 and TRBJ2-2, with D possibly matching TRBD2 (6 bases). The CDR3 contains 13 residues. V was trimmed by 3 bases and J by 7 bases, leaving 9 bases between them. Germline values: CDR1 SGHNT, CDR2 YENEEA. The CDR3: CASSLEGGGELFF. In DNA, the CDR3 is TGTGCCAGCAGCTTGGAGGGCGGCGGGGAGCTGTTTTTT.

The chain employs TRBV6-5 and TRBJ2-2, with 9 bases lining up with TRBD1. The CDR3 extends over 14 amino acids. Germline assignment: CDR1 MNHEY and CDR2 SVGAGI. The ends lost 8 bases at V and 4 bases at J; junction bases unmatched: 5. CDR3 residues: CASGQGLSTGELFF. CDR3 bases: TGTGCCAGCGGACAGGGGCTTAGCACCGGGGAGCTGTTTTTT.

V gene TRBV3-1 (or the pseudogene TRBV3-2) combines with J gene TRBJ2-3; the D is unclear. The length of the CDR3 is 11 residues. V lost 8 bases to trimming and J lost 3 bases, with 6 bases between them. Germline V lookup: CDR1 LGHDT, CDR2 YNNKEL (reference sequence). CDR3: CASCGTDTQYF. CDR3 nucleotide sequence: TGTGCCAGCTGTGGAACAGATACGCAGTATTTT.

This clone was picked up a small number of times. The J gene is TRBJ2-5, the V gene TRBV5-4, with D perhaps given as TRBD1 or TRBD2 (6 bases each). V dropped 4 bases and J dropped 1 base, with 14 bases sitting between them. Germline CDR1 reads SGHNT; CDR2 reads YYREEE (reference sequence). This CDR3 spans 15 amino acids. Written as DNA, the CDR3 is TGTGCCAGCAGCGCAGGGGAGGTTATCCAAGAGACCCAGTACTTC. Translation: CASSAGEVIQETQYF.

This chain uses TRBV6-5 with TRBJ1-3, with D unclear. With 2 bases removed from V and 5 bases from J, the gap between germline ends came to 16 bases. This CDR3 contains 16 residues. Germline loops: CDR1 MNHEY, CDR2 SVGAGI. The CDR3 is CASSYEPDSARNTIYF. The DNA of the CDR3 is TGTGCCAGCAGTTACGAGCCCGACTCAGCACGAAACACCATATATTTT.

The V and J genes are TRBV19 and TRBJ1-2; D not resolved. CDR1 is LNHDA, CDR2 SQIVND, per germline (reference sequence). CDR3 length: 13 amino acids. V dropped 3 bases and J dropped 5 bases, with 10 bases sitting between them. DNA for the CDR3: TGTGCCAGTAGTATCAGCGACGGATATGGCTACACCTTC. The encoded protein is CASSISDGYGYTF.

The rearrangement joins TRBV5-6 to TRBJ1-2, with a weak D call TRBD1 (6 bases). The V gene's germline CDR1 is SGHDT and CDR2 YYEEEE. Trimming cost V 4 bases and J 0 bases, with 19 bases left between them. The CDR3 spans 17 residues. The CDR3 reads CASSKLATGQANYGYTF. The CDR3 DNA sequence: TGTGCCAGCAGCAAGCTCGCGACGGGACAAGCTAACTATGGCTACACCTTC. The full variable domain, in which reference TRBV5-6 and TRBJ1-2 provide the parts outside the CDR3, is DAGVTQSPTHLIKTRGQQVTLRCSPKSGHDTVSWYQQALGQGPQFIFQYYEEEERQRGNFPDRFSGHQFPNYSSELNVNALLLGDSALYLCASSKLATGQANYGYTFGSGTRLTVV.